This T cell receptor (beta chain) was observed in a study of ipilimumab plus nivolumab after autologous stem cell transplantation (dated by TCRdb to the early 2020s). Notes on the research overall: Trial patients received a median of 5 ipilimumab doses and about eight nivolumab doses. Under 40 patients made up the trial's intent-to-treat population. Patients with high-risk diffuse large B cell lymphoma, mature T cell lymphoma, or multiple myeloma undergoing autologous transplant were enrolled in the trial. Both primary refractory and relapsed disease were represented in the DLBCL cohort, where 18-month progression-free survival was around 86% and 29%, respectively.

The CDR3 holds 12 amino acids from the cysteine to the phenylalanine. Only the CDR3 DNA is retained, 36 bases long and in frame from the first base. The germline V gene sets CDR1 to SNHLY and CDR2 to FYNNEI. V was cut back by 4 bases and J by 4 bases, leaving a gap of 7 bases between them. Beyond this particular receptor, the publication reports: Per the authors, a biologic rationale for further study of the post-transplant checkpoint inhibition approach was offered by T cell receptor repertoire, regulatory T cell phenotype and gut microbiota profiles. Combined checkpoint inhibition appeared tolerable as post-transplant consolidation, according to the authors' conclusion.

A note on this clone: The specificity of this receptor is unknown. The input lacks base qualities; no much larger clone sits a single base away.

Ipilimumab was given at 1 mg/kg intravenously on day 1 of selected weeks, and checkpoint therapy started 14 to 28 days after autologous transplant. Nivolumab was administered at 3 mg/kg intravenously on day 1 of weeks 1, 4, 7, 10, and every two weeks through week 26. Combined checkpoint inhibition with ipilimumab and nivolumab as consolidation after autologous stem cell transplantation was tested in a Phase Ib clinical trial. Library preparation used the immunoSEQ multiplex PCR assay. Drawn from immuneACCESS, this table holds only the in-frame rearrangements with V and J called that TCRdb kept. Clones are partly lost; checked studies trace under half to an unresolved V gene and leave the rest unexplained. Present in this sample are over 75,000 clones, 83% of which were seen just once. 2% to 2.5% of the sample belongs to the ten largest clones.

This chain is built from TRBV2 and TRBJ1-2; no D segment can be confidently identified. The TCR sequence derives from a male donor with diffuse large B-cell lymphoma. The material was PBMCs, obtained in a trial of ipilimumab plus nivolumab as post-transplant consolidation. The sequence in DNA is TGTGCCAGCAGTGGGGGTATCTATGGCTACACCTTC. The encoded protein is CASSGGIYGYTF.